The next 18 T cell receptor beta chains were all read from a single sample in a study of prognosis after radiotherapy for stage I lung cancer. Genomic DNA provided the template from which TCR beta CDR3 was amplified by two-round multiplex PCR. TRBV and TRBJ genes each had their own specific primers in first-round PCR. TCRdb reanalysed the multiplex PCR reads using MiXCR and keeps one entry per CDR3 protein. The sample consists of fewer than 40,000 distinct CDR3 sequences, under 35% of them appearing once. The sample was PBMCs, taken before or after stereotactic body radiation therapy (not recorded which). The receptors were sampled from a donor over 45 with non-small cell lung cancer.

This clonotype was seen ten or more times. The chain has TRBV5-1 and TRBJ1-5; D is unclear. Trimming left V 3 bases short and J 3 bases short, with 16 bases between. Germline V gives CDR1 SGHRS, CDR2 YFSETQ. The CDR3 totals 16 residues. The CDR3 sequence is CASSSLLAGVNQPQHF. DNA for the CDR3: TGCGCCAGCAGCTCCCTCCTTGCCGGGGTCAATCAGCCCCAGCATTTT. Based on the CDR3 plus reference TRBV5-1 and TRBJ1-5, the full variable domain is KAGVTQTPRYLIKTRGQQVTLSCSPISGHRSVSWYQQTPGQGLQFLFEYFSETQRNKGNFPGRFSGRQFSNSRSEMNVSTLELGDSALYLCASSSLLAGVNQPQHFGDGTRLSIL.

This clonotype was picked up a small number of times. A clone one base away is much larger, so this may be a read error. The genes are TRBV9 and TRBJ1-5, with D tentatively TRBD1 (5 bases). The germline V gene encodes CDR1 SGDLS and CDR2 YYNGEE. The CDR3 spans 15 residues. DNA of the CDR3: TGTGCCAGCAGCGCCTGGGGCCTTAGCAATCATCCCCAGCATTTT. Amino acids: CASSAWGLSNHPQHF.

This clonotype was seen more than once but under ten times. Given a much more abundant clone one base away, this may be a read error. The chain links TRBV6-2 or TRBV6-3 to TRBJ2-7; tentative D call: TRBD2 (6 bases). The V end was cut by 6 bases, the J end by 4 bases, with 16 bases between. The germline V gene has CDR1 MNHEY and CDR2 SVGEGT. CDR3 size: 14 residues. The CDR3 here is CASRAGPQVYEQYF. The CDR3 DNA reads TGTGCCAGCAGAGCGGGCCCACAGGTTTACGAGCAGTACTTC.

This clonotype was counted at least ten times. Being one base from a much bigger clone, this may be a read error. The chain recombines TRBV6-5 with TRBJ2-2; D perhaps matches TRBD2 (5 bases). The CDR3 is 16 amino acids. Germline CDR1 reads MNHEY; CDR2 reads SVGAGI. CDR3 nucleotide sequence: TGTGTCAGCAGTTCATTCACTACCCCGGGGACCGGGGAGCTGTTTTTT. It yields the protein CVSSSFTTPGTGELFF.

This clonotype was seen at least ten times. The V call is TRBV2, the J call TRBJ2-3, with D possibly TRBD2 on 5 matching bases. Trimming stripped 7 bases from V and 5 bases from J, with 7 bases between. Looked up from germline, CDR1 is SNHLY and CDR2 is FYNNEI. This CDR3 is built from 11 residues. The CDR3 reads CASMSGDTQYF. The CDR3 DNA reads TGTGCCAGCATGAGCGGAGATACGCAGTATTTT.

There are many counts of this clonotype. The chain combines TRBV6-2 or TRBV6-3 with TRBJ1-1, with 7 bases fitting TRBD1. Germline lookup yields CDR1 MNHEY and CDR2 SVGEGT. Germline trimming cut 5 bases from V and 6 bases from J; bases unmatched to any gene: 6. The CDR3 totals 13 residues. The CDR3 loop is CASSARGAAEAFF. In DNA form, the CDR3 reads TGTGCCAGCAGTGCCAGGGGGGCGGCTGAAGCTTTCTTT.

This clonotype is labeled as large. CDR3 amino acids: CASSQVVGSPLHF. The CDR3 nucleotides read TGCGCCAGCAGCCAAGTCGTAGGGTCACCCCTCCACTTT. The gene calls are TRBV4-1 and TRBJ1-6, with D uncertain. Germline CDR1 is MGHRA and CDR2 is YSYEKL. This CDR3 is 13 amino acids long. V was clipped by 1 base and J by 10 bases, with 8 bases between them.

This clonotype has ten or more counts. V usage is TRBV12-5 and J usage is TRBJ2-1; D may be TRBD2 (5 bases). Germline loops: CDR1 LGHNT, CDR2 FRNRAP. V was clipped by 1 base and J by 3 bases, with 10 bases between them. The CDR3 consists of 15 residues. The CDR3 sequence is CASGLGTSFYNEQFF. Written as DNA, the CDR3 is TGTGCTAGTGGTTTGGGGACTTCTTTCTACAATGAGCAGTTCTTC.

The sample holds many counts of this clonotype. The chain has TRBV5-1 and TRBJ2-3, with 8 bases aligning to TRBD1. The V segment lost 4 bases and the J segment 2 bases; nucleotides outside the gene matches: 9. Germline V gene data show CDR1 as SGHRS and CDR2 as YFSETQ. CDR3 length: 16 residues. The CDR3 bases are TGCGCCAGCAGCACCGGGACAGGTAATCCCACAGATACGCAGTATTTT. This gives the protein CASSTGTGNPTDTQYF.

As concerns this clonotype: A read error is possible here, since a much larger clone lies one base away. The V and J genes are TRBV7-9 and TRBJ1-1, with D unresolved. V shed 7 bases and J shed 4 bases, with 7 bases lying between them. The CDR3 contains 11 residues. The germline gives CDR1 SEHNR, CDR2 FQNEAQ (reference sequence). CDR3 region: CASTYVTEAFF. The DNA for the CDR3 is TGTGCCAGCACCTATGTCACTGAAGCTTTCTTT.

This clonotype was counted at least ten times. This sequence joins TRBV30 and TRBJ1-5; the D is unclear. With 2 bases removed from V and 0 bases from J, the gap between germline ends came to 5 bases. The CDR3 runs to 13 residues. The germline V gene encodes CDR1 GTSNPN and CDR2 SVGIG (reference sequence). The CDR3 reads CAWSYSSNQPQHF. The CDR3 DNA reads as TGTGCCTGGAGTTACAGTAGCAATCAGCCCCAGCATTTT.

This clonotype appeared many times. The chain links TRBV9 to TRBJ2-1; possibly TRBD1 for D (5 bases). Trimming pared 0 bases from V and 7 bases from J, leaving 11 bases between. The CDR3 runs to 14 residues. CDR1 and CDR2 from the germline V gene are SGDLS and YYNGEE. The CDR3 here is CASSVGTRNNEQFF. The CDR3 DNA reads TGTGCCAGCAGCGTAGGGACACGGAATAATGAGCAGTTCTTC.

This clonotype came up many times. CDR3 loop: CASSLAQGSSYEQYF. The CDR3 nucleotides are TGCGCCAGCAGCTTAGCGCAGGGCAGCTCCTACGAGCAGTACTTC. J is TRBJ2-7 and V is TRBV5-1; D possibly corresponds to TRBD1 (5 bases). Germline V gene sequence: CDR1 SGHRS, CDR2 YFSETQ. The CDR3 contains 15 residues. The V end lost 2 bases, the J end lost 0 bases, and 12 bases lay between the germline ends.

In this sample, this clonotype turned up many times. This CDR3 is CASKILTDYGYTF. The CDR3 DNA sequence: TGTGCCAGCAAGATATTGACAGATTATGGCTACACCTTC. The chain employs TRBV7-9 and TRBJ1-2, with D maybe TRBD1 (5 bases). The CDR3 covers 13 residues. Germline CDR1 and CDR2: SEHNR and FQNEAQ (reference sequence). Trimming shortened V by 7 bases and J by 5 bases, and 14 bases separated the two germline ends.

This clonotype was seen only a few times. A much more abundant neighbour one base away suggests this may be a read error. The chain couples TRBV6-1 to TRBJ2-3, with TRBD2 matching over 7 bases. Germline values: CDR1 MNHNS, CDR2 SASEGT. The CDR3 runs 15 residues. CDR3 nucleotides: TGTGCCTCCCGCGGCGCAAGCGGGGTCACAGGTACGCAGTATTTT. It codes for CASRGASGVTGTQYF.

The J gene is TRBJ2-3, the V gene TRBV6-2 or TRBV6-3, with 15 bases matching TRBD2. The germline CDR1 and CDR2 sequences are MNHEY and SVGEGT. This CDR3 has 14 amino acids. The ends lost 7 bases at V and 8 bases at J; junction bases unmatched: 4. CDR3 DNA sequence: TGTGCCAGCACTAAGGGACTAGCGGGGGGTACGCAGTATTTT. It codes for CASTKGLAGGTQYF.

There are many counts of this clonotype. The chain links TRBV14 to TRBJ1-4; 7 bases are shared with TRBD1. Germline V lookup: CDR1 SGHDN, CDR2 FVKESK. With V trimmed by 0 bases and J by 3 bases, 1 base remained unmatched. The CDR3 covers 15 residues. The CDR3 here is CASSQEGTANEKLFF. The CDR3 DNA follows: TGTGCCAGCAGCCAAGAGGGGACAGCTAATGAAAAACTGTTTTTT.

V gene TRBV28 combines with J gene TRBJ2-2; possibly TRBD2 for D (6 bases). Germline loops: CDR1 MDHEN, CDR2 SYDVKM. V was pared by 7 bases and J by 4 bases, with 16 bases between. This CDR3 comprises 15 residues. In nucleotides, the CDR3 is TGTGCCAGCAACTCACGGAGGGTTAGCACCGGGGAGCTGTTTTTT. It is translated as CASNSRRVSTGELFF. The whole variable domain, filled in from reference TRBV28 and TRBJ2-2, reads DVKVTQSSRYLVKRTGEKVFLECVQDMDHENMFWYRQDPGLGLRLIYFSYDVKMKEKGDIPEGYSVSREKKERFSLILESASTNQTSMYLCASNSRRVSTGELFFGEGSRLTVL.